Sequencing of this T cell receptor (beta chain) was carried out in a study of blood T cells in healthy people across ages. A minimum of 6.5 million PBMCs was isolated per sample. For the second PCR, which ran for about 7 to 11 cycles, a sample-barcoded 5' primer and a J-beta primer mix were used. TCRdb passed the 5' RACE reads through MiXCR, listing each CDR3 protein once. The sample includes roughly 800,000 distinct CDR3 sequences, approximately 25% seen only once; the top ten take approximately 3.7%. The CDR3 consists of 12 residues. Trimming took 0 bases from V and 5 from J, leaving 5 bases between them. From germline, CDR1 is LGHDT and CDR2 YNNKEL (reference sequence). This sample was also put to use in a study of T cells of mothers and their children. That work contributes: Per child, around 2.7 million TCR beta CDR3 reads were obtained, against over 9 million per mother.

V and J are TRBV3-1 and TRBJ2-7; D not certain. The TCR was taken from a boy under 18 in good health. The specimen sequenced was blood. Here the CDR3 reads CASSQESDEQYF. CDR3 nucleotides: TGTGCCAGCAGCCAAGAAAGCGACGAGCAGTACTTC.